This entry lists 32 T cell receptor beta chains sequenced from one sample in a study of a mutant IDH1 vaccine in newly diagnosed glioma. Profiling relied on immunoSEQ multiplex PCR, and the TCRdb table lists in-frame clones only, not all of them. The sample lists fewer than 35,000 clones; 80% to 85% were seen once. No antigens are known for them. Time point in this sample: week 47, end of study. A single vaccine dose contained 300 ug of mutant IDH1 20-mer peptide, and topical imiquimod was used with it. Sequenced material: PBMCs, taken from a glioma patient whose treatment included an IDH1 peptide vaccine. All receptors derive from a man aged 25-45 years with glioma.

This chain connects TRBV13 to TRBJ2-1; 11 bases align to TRBD2. The CDR3 consists of 16 residues. Looked up from germline, CDR1 is PRHDT and CDR2 is FYEKMQ (reference sequence). The V gene end was trimmed by 0 bases and the J gene end by 2 bases; junction bases not matched to a gene: 0. DNA of the CDR3: TGTGCCAGCAGCTTAGGTAGCGGGAGGGCCTACAATGAGCAGTTCTTC. Amino acids: CASSLGSGRAYNEQFF.

This chain joins TRBV18 and TRBJ2-2, with D tentatively TRBD2 (5 bases). V was clipped by 6 bases and J by 3 bases, with 8 bases between them. CDR1 is KGHSH, CDR2 LQKENI, per germline. CDR3 length equals 13 residues. In nucleotides, the CDR3 is TGTGCCAGCTCGCCGGAGGACACCGGGGAGCTGTTTTTT. This codes for CASSPEDTGELFF.

J is TRBJ2-3 and V is TRBV11-2; no reliable D call. Trimming took 0 bases from V and 0 from J, leaving 7 bases between them. CDR1 and CDR2 (germline): SGHAT, FQNNGV. CDR3 length equals 15 residues. The CDR3 protein is CASSLEVRSTDTQYF. For the CDR3, the DNA is TGTGCCAGCAGCTTAGAAGTCCGAAGCACAGATACGCAGTATTTT.

The rearrangement uses TRBV5-1 and TRBJ1-3; perhaps TRBD1 as D (6 bases). This CDR3 region has 15 residues. Germline CDR1 and CDR2: SGHRS and YFSETQ. The V and J ends lost 2 bases and 0 bases respectively, with 9 bases between them. The DNA for the CDR3 is TGCGCCAGCAGCTTAGGACAGAGCTCTGGAAACACCATATATTTT. Protein: CASSLGQSSGNTIYF.

The V gene is TRBV6-1, the J gene TRBJ2-7, with a tentative D call TRBD2 (7 bases). The CDR3 has 12 amino acids. V lost 7 bases and J 9 bases, leaving 16 bases between the germline ends. Germline CDR1 reads MNHNS; CDR2 reads SASEGT. The CDR3 nucleotides are TGTGCCAGCATCGAACGGGGGGCAGTGCAGTACTTC. Its protein product is CASIERGAVQYF.

This clone was recorded a few times. The chain joins TRBV5-1 to TRBJ1-1; no firm D call. Germline V lookup: CDR1 SGHRS, CDR2 YFSETQ. The V end lost 0 bases, the J end lost 0 bases, and 12 bases lay between the germline ends. There are 16 residues in the CDR3. CDR3 nucleotide sequence: TGCGCCAGCAGCTTGGCCATCGGAGGCATGAACACTGAAGCTTTCTTT. As protein: CASSLAIGGMNTEAFF.

The V call is TRBV30, the J call TRBJ2-7; D is undetermined. This CDR3 comprises 12 residues. Trimming took 2 bases from V and 6 from J, leaving 11 bases between them. CDR1 GTSNPN and CDR2 SVGIG come from the germline V gene (reference sequence). The CDR3 nucleotides read TGTGCCTGGAGTCCCCCCATGGGCGAGCAGTACTTC. This sequence encodes CAWSPPMGEQYF. Based on the CDR3 plus reference TRBV30 and TRBJ2-7, the full variable domain is SQTIHQWPATLVQPVGSPLSLECTVEGTSNPNLYWYRQAAGRGLQLLFYSVGIGQISSEVPQNLSASRPQDRQFILSSKKLLLSDSGFYLCAWSPPMGEQYFGPGTRLTVT.

This chain uses TRBV5-1 with TRBJ2-6; possibly TRBD1 for D (5 bases). This CDR3 is built from 15 residues. CDR1 is SGHRS, CDR2 YFSETQ, per germline. Trimming stripped 3 bases from V and 1 base from J, with 8 bases between. The CDR3 loop reads CASSSRVSGANVLTF. The CDR3 nucleotides are TGCGCCAGCAGCTCCAGGGTTTCTGGGGCCAACGTCCTGACTTTC.

The V gene is TRBV7-9, the J gene TRBJ1-5; D is perhaps TRBD1 (5 bases). Germline CDR1 reads SEHNR; CDR2 reads FQNEAQ (reference sequence). CDR3 length: 12 residues. Trimming took 5 bases from V and 4 from J, leaving 6 bases between them. The CDR3 loop reads CASSAGNQPQHF. CDR3 in DNA: TGTGCCAGCAGCGCAGGGAATCAGCCCCAGCATTTT.

The rearrangement links TRBV1 to TRBJ2-1; TRBD2 is the table's D call, not checked against the DNA. TRBV1 is a pseudogene. This CDR3 contains 23 residues. The CDR3 bases are TGCACCAGCAGCCAAAAATGGAATGAGGGAGGGCTTAAAGAGACCAACTCCTACAATGAGCAGTTCTTC. It specifies CTSSQKWNEGGLKETNSYNEQFF.

Of note for this clone: The DNA is omitted, as the CDR3 cannot be located on it reliably, and the CDR3 follows TCRdb's listing. The J gene is TRBJ2-7, the V gene TRBV27; the table's TRBD1 call for D was not verified on the DNA. 14 amino acids form the CDR3, both terminal residues included. CDR1 and CDR2 from the germline V gene are MNHEY and SMNVEV (reference sequence). The CDR3 is CASSTSTDTYEQYF.

The chain couples TRBV5-1 to TRBJ2-3; 8 nucleotides agree with TRBD2. The V segment lost 4 bases and the J segment 2 bases; nucleotides outside the gene matches: 6. This CDR3 has 15 amino acids. CDR1 SGHRS and CDR2 YFSETQ come from the germline V gene. In DNA form, the CDR3 reads TGCGCCAGCAGCCGGGCGGGGGGCGTCACAGATACGCAGTATTTT. Its protein product is CASSRAGGVTDTQYF. Full variable domain (outside the CDR3, taken from reference TRBV5-1 and TRBJ2-3): KAGVTQTPRYLIKTRGQQVTLSCSPISGHRSVSWYQQTPGQGLQFLFEYFSETQRNKGNFPGRFSGRQFSNSRSEMNVSTLELGDSALYLCASSRAGGVTDTQYFGPGTRLTVL.

The chain carries TRBV7-8 and TRBJ2-2; perhaps TRBD2 as D (5 bases). Germline CDR1 and CDR2: SGHVS and FQNEAQ. Trimming took off 5 bases at V and 6 bases at J, with 19 bases between the two ends. The length of the CDR3 is 16 residues. The CDR3 nucleotides read TGTGCCAGCAGCCTTACGGCTCTGAGGGTTTCCGGGGAGCTGTTTTTT. It encodes CASSLTALRVSGELFF.

The chain links TRBV25-1 to TRBJ1-2, with TRBD1 identical over 7 bases. The trim removed 6 bases at V and 5 bases at J, leaving 6 bases unmatched. The CDR3 is 13 residues long. The germline CDR1 and CDR2 sequences are MGHDK and SYGVNS. The CDR3 loop is CASSWGQNYGYTF. In DNA form, the CDR3 reads TGTGCCAGCAGCTGGGGACAGAATTATGGCTACACCTTC.

The chain joins TRBV7-9 to TRBJ2-1, with D possibly being TRBD1 (6 bases). Trimming took off 1 base at V and 7 bases at J, with 8 bases between the two ends. From germline, CDR1 is SEHNR and CDR2 FQNEAQ (reference sequence). This CDR3 spans 13 amino acids. The CDR3 region is CASSLDRANEQFF. The CDR3 DNA reads TGTGCCAGCAGCTTAGACAGGGCGAATGAGCAGTTCTTC.

The rearrangement links TRBV29-1 to TRBJ2-3, with 13 bases identical to TRBD2. Unmatched junction bases numbered 6, after V lost 7 bases and J lost 2 bases. The CDR3 covers 15 residues. Germline V gene sequence: CDR1 SQVTM, CDR2 ANQGSEA. The CDR3 DNA reads TGCAGCGCCGCGGGACTAGCGGGGTACACAGATACGCAGTATTTT. Its translation is CSAAGLAGYTDTQYF.

The chain joins TRBV27 to TRBJ2-7, with 8 bases aligning to TRBD1. The CDR3 consists of 15 residues. V lost 0 bases and J lost 6; bases outside the gene matches: 7. Germline loops: CDR1 MNHEY, CDR2 SMNVEV (reference sequence). The CDR3 DNA reads as TGTGCCAGCAGTTTATCCAGCAGGGGGCGCGTCGAGCAGTACTTC. Translation: CASSLSSRGRVEQYF.

This chain links TRBV5-1 with TRBJ2-5; 11 nucleotides align to TRBD2. This CDR3 is built from 15 residues. Trimming took 4 bases from V and 5 from J; bases not matched to a gene: 7. Germline V gene lookup returns CDR1 SGHRS and CDR2 YFSETQ. The CDR3 sequence is CASSRIAGGSETQYF. The CDR3 bases are TGCGCCAGCAGCAGGATAGCGGGAGGGAGTGAGACCCAGTACTTC.

J is TRBJ1-1 and V is TRBV14; D uncertain. The CDR3 covers 14 residues. Trimming shortened V by 1 base and J by 1 base, and 7 bases separated the two germline ends. The V gene's germline CDR1 is SGHDN and CDR2 FVKESK. The CDR3 loop reads CASSQGYRNTEAFF. CDR3 sequence (DNA): TGTGCCAGCAGCCAAGGTTACCGGAACACTGAAGCTTTCTTT.

This chain joins TRBV5-1 and TRBJ2-5; the D is unclear. Germline CDR1 reads SGHRS; CDR2 reads YFSETQ. Trimming removed 1 base from V and 5 bases from J, with 15 bases in between. The CDR3 contains 15 residues. The CDR3 DNA sequence: TGCGCCAGCAGCTTGAATCCGGACCCGTCGGAGACCCAGTACTTC. The encoded protein is CASSLNPDPSETQYF.

V gene TRBV9 combines with J gene TRBJ2-2; 8 nucleotides match TRBD2. From germline, CDR1 is SGDLS and CDR2 YYNGEE. The trim removed 3 bases at V and 5 bases at J, leaving 12 bases unmatched. The CDR3 is made up of 17 amino acids. The CDR3 nucleotides are TGTGCCAGCAGCGCCCCTCGAGCGGGAGTGGATACCGGGGAGCTGTTTTTT. Amino acids: CASSAPRAGVDTGELFF.

The J gene is TRBJ1-1, the V gene TRBV29-1; D gene uncertain. CDR3 length equals 13 residues. The germline V gene encodes CDR1 SQVTM and CDR2 ANQGSEA. V lost 4 bases and J 0 bases, leaving 9 bases between the germline ends. CDR3 amino acids: CSVVKIVNTEAFF. CDR3 coding DNA: TGCAGCGTTGTAAAAATTGTGAACACTGAAGCTTTCTTT.

This sequence joins TRBV4-2 and TRBJ1-5; D not resolved. CDR3 length equals 12 residues. The V end was cut by 0 bases, the J end by 6 bases, with 3 bases between. Germline V gene sequence: CDR1 LGHNA, CDR2 YNFKEQ. The chain's CDR3 is CASSQDSQPQHF. The CDR3 bases are TGTGCCAGCAGCCAAGATAGTCAGCCCCAGCATTTT.

This chain connects TRBV28 to TRBJ1-1, with D possibly matching TRBD1 (6 bases). The germline CDR1 and CDR2 sequences are MDHEN and SYDVKM. The V and J ends lost 2 bases and 1 base respectively, with 17 bases between them. The CDR3 is 17 residues long. The CDR3 loop is CASSLLARSTGNTEAFF. CDR3 in DNA: TGTGCCAGCAGTTTACTTGCCCGCTCGACAGGGAACACTGAAGCTTTCTTT.

This clone was seen just once. The rearrangement links TRBV5-6 to TRBJ2-1, with D tentatively TRBD1 or TRBD2 (5 bases each). V was shortened by 0 bases and J by 0 bases, with 10 bases between the two germline ends. The length of the CDR3 is 16 residues. Germline V gives CDR1 SGHDT, CDR2 YYEEEE. Here the CDR3 DNA reads TGTGCCAGCAGCTTGGGTGAGGGGAGCTCCTACAATGAGCAGTTCTTC. This sequence encodes CASSLGEGSSYNEQFF.

The gene calls are TRBV9 and TRBJ2-2; 8 positions match TRBD1. Trimming took 1 base from V and 6 from J; bases not matched to a gene: 14. The CDR3 runs to 18 residues. Germline CDR1 SGDLS, CDR2 YYNGEE. As DNA, the CDR3 is TGTGCCAGCAGCGTATCCGTGTTAGGGCAGGGGGCTGCCGGGGAGCTGTTTTTT. Translated, it gives CASSVSVLGQGAAGELFF. Variable domain in full (rest from reference TRBV9 and TRBJ2-2): DSGVTQTPKHLITATGQRVTLRCSPRSGDLSVYWYQQSLDQGLQFLIQYYNGEERAKGNILERFSAQQFPDLHSELNLSSLELGDSALYFCASSVSVLGQGAAGELFFGEGSRLTVL.

This clone has more than one count but fewer than ten. In DNA, the CDR3 is TGCGCCAGCAGCAAACTTACGGACAGGGTCACTGAAGCTTTCTTT. Its translation is CASSKLTDRVTEAFF. This chain connects TRBV5-1 to TRBJ1-1, with TRBD1 matching over 8 bases. J gave up 4 bases and V 4 bases, and 9 bases lay outside the gene matches. CDR1 and CDR2 (germline): SGHRS, YFSETQ. CDR3 size: 15 residues.

This clone was detected only a few times. The rearrangement uses TRBV30 and TRBJ1-5, with D possibly matching TRBD1 (6 bases). V shed 0 bases and J shed 6 bases, with 9 bases lying between them. The germline gives CDR1 GTSNPN, CDR2 SVGIG (reference sequence). The CDR3 sequence is 13 residues long. CDR3 coding DNA: TGTGCCTGGAGTGTTGGGGGGCGTCAGCCCCAGCATTTT. Its protein is CAWSVGGRQPQHF.

V usage is TRBV5-4 and J usage is TRBJ2-7; D gene unclear. Per germline, CDR1 SGHNT and CDR2 YYREEE (reference sequence). The CDR3 consists of 13 residues. V lost 0 bases, J lost 0 bases, and 4 bases lay in between. CDR3 sequence reads: CASSLGSSYEQYF. The DNA for the CDR3 is TGTGCCAGCAGCTTGGGCAGCTCCTACGAGCAGTACTTC.

This CDR3 is CSVSMLAGNEQFF. Here the CDR3 DNA reads TGCAGCGTTAGTATGTTAGCGGGGAATGAGCAGTTCTTC. The rearrangement links TRBV29-1 to TRBJ2-1; 8 bases map to TRBD2. Germline CDR1 is SQVTM and CDR2 is ANQGSEA. The length of the CDR3 is 13 residues. V trimming: 5 bases; J trimming: 7 bases; junction bases outside the gene matches: 7.

The chain links TRBV4-2 to TRBJ2-5; no clear D gene. The CDR3 is made up of 17 amino acids. Trimming removed 0 bases from V and 5 bases from J, with 19 bases in between. CDR1 is LGHNA and CDR2 is YNFKEQ in the germline V gene. This chain's CDR3 is CASSQDLSPGRSETQYF. CDR3 DNA sequence: TGTGCCAGCAGCCAAGATCTTAGCCCTGGAAGGTCGGAGACCCAGTACTTC.

The rearrangement joins TRBV4-3 to TRBJ2-6; D is unclear. The CDR3 extends over 17 amino acids. The germline V gene has CDR1 LGHNA and CDR2 YSLEER. Trimming removed 0 bases at V and 0 bases at J, with 9 bases between. The CDR3 is CASSQEGSGSGANVLTF. In DNA form, the CDR3 reads TGCGCCAGCAGCCAAGAGGGCTCGGGCTCTGGGGCCAACGTCCTGACTTTC.